The text below deals with one T cell receptor beta chain. Its antigen is undetermined. This record belongs to a study of tumor-infiltrating lymphocytes in localized non-small cell lung cancer. Overall study: The cohort mixed smokers and never-smokers, several histologies, and some post-neoadjuvant-chemotherapy samples.

V was shortened by 7 bases and J by 6 bases, with 15 bases between the two germline ends. Germline assignment: CDR1 SQVTM and CDR2 ANQGSEA. The CDR3 is made up of 12 amino acids. The study's findings and limits: Each assay used a separate piece of the same tissue. Tumor T-cell fraction from TCR sequencing was not associated with recurrence-free survival (p = 0.61).

Some clones are missing from TCRdb's copy, which holds only in-frame ones; the method was immunoSEQ multiplex PCR. The sample comprises some 15,000 clones, roughly four fifths of which are singletons, and over 15% rests with the top ten. The sequenced sample consisted of lung tumor tissue. The TCR was taken from a human donor with non-small cell lung cancer. The chain employs TRBV29-1 and TRBJ2-5; possible D gene TRBD2, 5 bases. CDR3 protein: CSGVGGEKTQYF. The CDR3 nucleotides are TGCAGCGGTGTCGGAGGAGAGAAGACCCAGTACTTC.